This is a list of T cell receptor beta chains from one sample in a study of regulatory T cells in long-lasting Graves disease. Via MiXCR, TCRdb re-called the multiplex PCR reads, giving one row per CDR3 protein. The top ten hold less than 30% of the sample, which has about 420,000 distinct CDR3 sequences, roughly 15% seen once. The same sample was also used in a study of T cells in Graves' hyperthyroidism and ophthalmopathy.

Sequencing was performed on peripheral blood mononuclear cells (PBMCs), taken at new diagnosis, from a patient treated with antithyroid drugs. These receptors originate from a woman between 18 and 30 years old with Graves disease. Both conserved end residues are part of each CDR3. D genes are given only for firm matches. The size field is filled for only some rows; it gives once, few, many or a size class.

TGTGCCAGCAGCCAAGATTTTAGGCCAGGTCCACCATATGAGCAGTTCTTC,CASSQDFRPGPPYEQFF,many,.,TRBV14,TRBJ2-1
TGTGCCAGCAGTTCAGGGGGTGAAGCTTTCTTT,CASSSGGEAFF,many,TRBD1,TRBV28,TRBJ1-1
TGTGCCAGCAGTACCCCTGCCGAGACCCAGTACTTC,CASSTPAETQYF,.,.,TRBV28,TRBJ2-5
TGTGCCAGCAGTTTAGCTAGTTTGGAGACCCAGTACTTC,CASSLASLETQYF,.,.,TRBV12-3/TRBV12-4,TRBJ2-5
TGTGCCAGCAGTTACACCCCTCCCCAGTTAGCGGGGCCTACCTACGAGCAGTACTTC,CASSYTPPQLAGPTYEQYF,few,TRBD2,TRBV6-5,TRBJ2-7
TGCAGTGCTGGACTAGCGGGAGGGTGGGGAGAGACCCAGTACTTC,CSAGLAGGWGETQYF,.,TRBD2,TRBV20-1,TRBJ2-5
TGTGCCAGCAGTCCACATCTCGGGAGTGCTGAAGCTTTCTTT,CASSPHLGSAEAFF,many,.,TRBV12-3/TRBV12-4,TRBJ1-1
TGTGCCAGCGGGACCAGGCCAGGACAGGGTTGGGTTTTGGGGCATAGCAATCAGCCCCAGCATTTT,CASGTRPGQGWVLGHSNQPQHF,many,TRBD1,TRBV27,TRBJ1-5
TGTGCCAGCAGCCGGGTAACAGGGGTCACCGGGGAGCTGTTTTTT,CASSRVTGVTGELFF,.,TRBD1,TRBV5-5,TRBJ2-2
TGTGCCAGCAGACCCATCTTCAGGACAGGGTTTACCGGGGAGCTGTTTTTT,CASRPIFRTGFTGELFF,.,TRBD1,TRBV7-2,TRBJ2-2
TGTGCCATCAGTGGAAGGACTAGCGGGAGGGCGAGTGAGCAGTTCTTC,CAISGRTSGRASEQFF,.,TRBD2,TRBV10-3,TRBJ2-1
TGTGCCTGGACTTTCACGGGAGTAGTCTACAATGAGCAGTTCTTC,CAWTFTGVVYNEQFF,many,.,TRBV30,TRBJ2-1
TGTGCCAGCAGTTACTCGACGGGTAAGCAGTACTTC,CASSYSTGKQYF,few,.,TRBV6-5,TRBJ2-7
TGCAGTGCTAGAGAATCCAGGGGGCACACTGAAGCTTTCTTT,CSARESRGHTEAFF,many,TRBD1,TRBV20-1,TRBJ1-1
TGTGCCAGCAGTTACTCGGACAGGGACCCTAGCACAGATACGCAGTATTTT,CASSYSDRDPSTDTQYF,many,TRBD1,TRBV6-5,TRBJ2-3
TGTGCTAGTGGTCCATCTGGCCGTATTGGAGATGGCTACACCTTC,CASGPSGRIGDGYTF,many,.,TRBV12-5,TRBJ1-2
TGTGCCAGCAGTCCCCGCCGACAGCCAGGGGAGAGCCAGTACTTC,CASSPRRQPGESQYF,many,.,TRBV6-1,TRBJ2-5
TGCGCCAGCAGCTTGGCGGGACTCAAGAACACCGGGGAGCTGTTTTTT,CASSLAGLKNTGELFF,.,.,TRBV5-1,TRBJ2-2
TGTGCCTGCAGTTTATCGTCAGTGGTTACCTACGAGCAGTACTTC,CACSLSSVVTYEQYF,few,.,TRBV27,TRBJ2-7
TGTGCCAGCAGTTTAGCGACAGGGGGCGTATTTGAAAAACTGTTTTTT,CASSLATGGVFEKLFF,.,TRBD1,TRBV12-3/TRBV12-4,TRBJ1-4
TGCAGTGCTAGATCAATCACCCGTCTAGCGGGAGGGCCTTTTAGCTCCTACGAGCAGTACTTC,CSARSITRLAGGPFSSYEQYF,few,TRBD2,TRBV20-1,TRBJ2-7
TGTGCCAGCAGTTTCTCCGGGACCGAGCAGTACTTC,CASSFSGTEQYF,many,.,TRBV28,TRBJ2-7
TGTGCCTCCTCTAGCGGGGCATACAATGAGCAGTTCTTC,CASSSGAYNEQFF,many,TRBD2,TRBV30,TRBJ2-1
TGTGCCAGCAGCGTAGGGGCTAGCGGGAGGAGAGAGACCCAGTACTTC,CASSVGASGRRETQYF,.,TRBD2,TRBV9,TRBJ2-5
TGTGCCAGCAGCTATTACGGGACTAGCGGGTCCACAGATACGCAGTATTTT,CASSYYGTSGSTDTQYF,many,TRBD2,TRBV7-2,TRBJ2-3
TGTGCCAGCAGCCCCACGCGGTACACTGAAGCTTTCTTT,CASSPTRYTEAFF,many,.,TRBV18,TRBJ1-1
TGTGCTAGTGGTTTGGGGGGGTTTTGGCTAGCGGGAGGTTATGAGCAGTTCTTC,CASGLGGFWLAGGYEQFF,many,TRBD2,TRBV12-5,TRBJ2-1
TGTGCCAGCAGCTTAGTAGCGACTAGCGGGAGGGACAATGAGCAGTTCTTC,CASSLVATSGRDNEQFF,few,TRBD2,TRBV7-9,TRBJ2-1
TGTGCCAGCAGTACACCTAGCGTACAAGAGACCCAGTACTTC,CASSTPSVQETQYF,many,.,TRBV28,TRBJ2-5
TGTGCCAGCAGTTGGGACAGGCTGGGCAACACTGAAGCTTTCTTT,CASSWDRLGNTEAFF,many,TRBD1,TRBV28,TRBJ1-1
TGTGCCAGCAGCCCGACCACCACTAGCGAGACAAGCACAGATACGCAGTATTTT,CASSPTTTSETSTDTQYF,many,TRBD2,TRBV28,TRBJ2-3